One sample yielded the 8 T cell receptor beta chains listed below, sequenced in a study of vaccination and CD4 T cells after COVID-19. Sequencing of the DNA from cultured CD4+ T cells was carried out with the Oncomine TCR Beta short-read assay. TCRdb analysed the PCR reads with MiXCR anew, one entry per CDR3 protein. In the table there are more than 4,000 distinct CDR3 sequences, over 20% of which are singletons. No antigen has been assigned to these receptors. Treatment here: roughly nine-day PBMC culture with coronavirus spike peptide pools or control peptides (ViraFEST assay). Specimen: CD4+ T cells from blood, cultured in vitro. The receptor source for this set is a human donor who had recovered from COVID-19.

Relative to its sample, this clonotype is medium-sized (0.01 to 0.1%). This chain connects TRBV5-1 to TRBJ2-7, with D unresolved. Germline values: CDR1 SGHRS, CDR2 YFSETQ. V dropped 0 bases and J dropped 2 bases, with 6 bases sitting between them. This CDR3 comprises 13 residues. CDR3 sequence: CASSLDTPYEQYF. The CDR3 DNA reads TGCGCCAGCAGCTTGGACACTCCCTACGAGCAGTACTTC.

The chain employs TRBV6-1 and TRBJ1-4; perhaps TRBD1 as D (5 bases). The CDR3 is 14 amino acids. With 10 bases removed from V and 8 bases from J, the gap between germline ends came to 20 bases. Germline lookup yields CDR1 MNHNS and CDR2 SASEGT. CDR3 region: CATNLRGGGEKLFF. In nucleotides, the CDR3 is TGTGCCACCAACCTTCGGGGGGGAGGGGAAAAACTGTTTTTT.

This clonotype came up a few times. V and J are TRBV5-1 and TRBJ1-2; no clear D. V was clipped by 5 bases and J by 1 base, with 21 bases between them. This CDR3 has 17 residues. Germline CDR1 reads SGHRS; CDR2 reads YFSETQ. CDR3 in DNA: TGCGCCAGCAGTTTTTCCCACCCAGACATATTTAACTATGGCTACACCTTC. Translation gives CASSFSHPDIFNYGYTF. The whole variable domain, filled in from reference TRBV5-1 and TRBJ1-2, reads KAGVTQTPRYLIKTRGQQVTLSCSPISGHRSVSWYQQTPGQGLQFLFEYFSETQRNKGNFPGRFSGRQFSNSRSEMNVSTLELGDSALYLCASSFSHPDIFNYGYTFGSGTRLTVV.

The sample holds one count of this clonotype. The CDR3: CAWSVALRSETQYF. The CDR3 DNA follows: TGTGCCTGGAGTGTGGCATTGCGGTCGGAGACCCAGTACTTC. The chain joins TRBV30 to TRBJ2-5; D is unresolved. Germline V gene lookup returns CDR1 GTSNPN and CDR2 SVGIG (reference sequence). The germline V and J ends were trimmed by 0 bases and 5 bases, with 13 bases remaining between them. The CDR3 has 14 residues.

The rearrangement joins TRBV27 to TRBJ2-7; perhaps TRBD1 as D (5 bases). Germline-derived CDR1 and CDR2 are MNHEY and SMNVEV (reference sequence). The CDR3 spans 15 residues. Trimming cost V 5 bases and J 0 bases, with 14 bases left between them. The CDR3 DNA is TGTGCCAGCAGTCCGGCTGGGGCCCCCTCCTACGAGCAGTACTTC. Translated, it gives CASSPAGAPSYEQYF.

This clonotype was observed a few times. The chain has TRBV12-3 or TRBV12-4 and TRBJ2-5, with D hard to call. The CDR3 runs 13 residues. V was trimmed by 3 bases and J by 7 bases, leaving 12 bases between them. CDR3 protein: CASSLTLGGTQYF. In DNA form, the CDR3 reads TGTGCCAGCAGTTTGACCCTAGGTGGGACCCAGTACTTC.

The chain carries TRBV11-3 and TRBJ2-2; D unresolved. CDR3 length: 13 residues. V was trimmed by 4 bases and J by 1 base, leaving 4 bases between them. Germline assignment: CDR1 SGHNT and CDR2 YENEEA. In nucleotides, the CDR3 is TGTGCCAGCAGCTGGCGGAACACCGGGGAGCTGTTTTTT. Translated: CASSWRNTGELFF. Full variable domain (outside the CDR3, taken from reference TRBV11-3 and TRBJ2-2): EAGVVQSPRYKIIEKKQPVAFWCNPISGHNTLYWYLQNLGQGPELLIRYENEEAVDDSQLPKDRFSAERLKGVDSTLKIQPAELGDSAVYLCASSWRNTGELFFGEGSRLTVL.

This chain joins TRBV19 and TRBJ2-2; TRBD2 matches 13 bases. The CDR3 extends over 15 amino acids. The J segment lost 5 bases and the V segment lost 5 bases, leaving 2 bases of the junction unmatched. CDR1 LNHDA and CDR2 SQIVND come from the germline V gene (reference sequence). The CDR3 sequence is CASSGGLAGTGELFF. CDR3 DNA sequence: TGTGCCAGTAGTGGGGGACTAGCGGGGACCGGGGAGCTGTTTTTT.